These T cell receptor beta chains were read from a single sample in a study of T cell changes during pregnancy in multiple sclerosis. The method was immunoSEQ multiplex PCR; TCRdb's version includes in-frame clones alone and lacks a portion of them. Here the sample spans 35,000 to 50,000 clones, nearly 90% being singletons. The specimen was CD4+ T cells from peripheral blood mononuclear cells, collected after pregnancy. All receptors come from a female donor with multiple sclerosis, enrolled in a pregnancy study. Both conserved end residues are part of each CDR3. The order of the fields is V gene, J gene, D gene, CDR3 protein. A D gene is named only where the DNA matches it firmly.

V gene: TRBV6-6; J gene: TRBJ2-7; D gene: TRBD2; CDR3 protein: CASSAQAGAYEQYF
V gene: TRBV5-1; J gene: TRBJ2-1; D gene: .; CDR3 protein: CASSLGPGNEQFF
V gene: TRBV4-3; J gene: TRBJ2-6; D gene: TRBD1; CDR3 protein: CASSLSPGQPISGANVLTF
V gene: TRBV5-1; J gene: TRBJ1-1; D gene: .; CDR3 protein: CASSFTGINTEAFF
V gene: TRBV4-3; J gene: TRBJ2-7; D gene: .; CDR3 protein: CASSRGGEQYF
V gene: TRBV7-2; J gene: TRBJ2-7; D gene: .; CDR3 protein: CASSLNSGPAEQYF
V gene: TRBV7-2; J gene: TRBJ1-2; D gene: .; CDR3 protein: CASSWRGRDYGYTF
V gene: TRBV5-3; J gene: TRBJ1-5; D gene: .; CDR3 protein: CARSALTSNQPQHF
V gene: TRBV28; J gene: TRBJ1-1; D gene: TRBD1; CDR3 protein: CASSSTGVKTEAFF
V gene: TRBV7-7; J gene: TRBJ2-2; D gene: TRBD2; CDR3 protein: CASSPRGLPETGELFF
V gene: TRBV7-9; J gene: TRBJ2-1; D gene: .; CDR3 protein: CASSLSLASSYNEQFF
V gene: TRBV4-3; J gene: TRBJ1-2; D gene: .; CDR3 protein: CASSQDWGHSYGYTF
V gene: TRBV5-1; J gene: TRBJ2-6; D gene: .; CDR3 protein: CASSPIGSGAGGANVLTF
V gene: TRBV2; J gene: TRBJ1-2; D gene: .; CDR3 protein: CASSEGINYGYTF
V gene: TRBV10-2; J gene: TRBJ2-7; D gene: TRBD1; CDR3 protein: CASSEPGAGGSYEQYF
V gene: TRBV11-3; J gene: TRBJ1-5; D gene: TRBD1; CDR3 protein: CASSPTDWRQGARQPQHF
V gene: TRBV23-1; J gene: TRBJ1-2; D gene: .; CDR3 protein: CASSQSIGDYGYTF
V gene: TRBV7-2; J gene: TRBJ1-2; D gene: TRBD1; CDR3 protein: CASSSGQGYGYTF
V gene: TRBV2; J gene: TRBJ1-1; D gene: .; CDR3 protein: CASRIDGLTPTEAFF
V gene: TRBV4-1; J gene: TRBJ2-2; D gene: TRBD1; CDR3 protein: CASSQTGGTGELFF
V gene: TRBV30; J gene: TRBJ1-1; D gene: .; CDR3 protein: CAWSVVGGNTEAFF
V gene: TRBV27; J gene: TRBJ1-6; D gene: TRBD1; CDR3 protein: CASSSRQGFGSPLHF